The clone carrying this T cell receptor beta chain appeared a few times. Its specificity is unknown. The V segment lost 4 bases and the J segment 1 base; nucleotides outside the gene matches: 6. There are 15 residues in the CDR3. Germline lookup yields CDR1 LGHNA and CDR2 YSLEER. The sample belongs to a study of cytomegalovirus exposure and HLA in healthy donors. Study-level background: Of fewer than 450 genotyped donors, approximately 84% clustered with self-reported Caucasian donors. Study-wide results and limits: Reportedly, a later analysis found an Asian-associated ancestry cluster had fewer N-insertions than the roughly 630-donor mean.

60 Vbeta and 13 Jbeta primers were used in PCR. Clones were sequenced by immunoSEQ multiplex PCR, and TCRdb holds only the in-frame ones, with some missing. In the table there are 65,000 to 100,000 clones, roughly 79% of which are singletons. The source material was PBMCs. The rearrangement links TRBV4-3 to TRBJ2-7; TRBD2 agrees at 8 bases. This receptor was taken from a female donor in good health and CMV-seronegative. The CDR3 region is CASSLGTGGSYEQYF. Here the CDR3 DNA reads TGCGCCAGCAGCCTAGGGACGGGAGGGTCCTACGAGCAGTACTTC.